This T cell receptor beta chain was sequenced in a study of cytomegalovirus exposure and HLA in healthy donors. Points from the study as a whole: The majority of TCR sequences were rare, yet some public TCRs appeared in many donors. Reported performance of the classifier showed diagnosis of cytomegalovirus status with high specificity and sensitivity.

The CDR3 extends over 16 amino acids. CDR1 is SNHLY and CDR2 is FYNNEI in the germline V gene. V lost 2 bases to trimming and J lost 1 base, with 12 bases between them. TCRdb's copy holds only in-frame clones and misses some; the assay was immunoSEQ multiplex PCR. The table records about 360,000 clones, roughly 89% of them present only once. Of note for this clone: The target antigen is unknown.

Specimen: PBMCs. The rearrangement joins TRBV2 to TRBJ1-5; maybe TRBD1 (5 bases). This receptor was taken from a woman aged 18-29 years in good health and CMV-seronegative. CDR3 region: CASSEPGRVSNQPQHF. The CDR3, as DNA: TGTGCCAGCAGTGAACCGGGCAGGGTAAGCAATCAGCCCCAGCATTTT.